The rows below give T cell receptor beta chains drawn from one sample of a study of cytomegalovirus exposure and HLA in healthy donors. The method was immunoSEQ multiplex PCR; TCRdb's version includes in-frame clones alone and lacks a portion of them. The table counts around 120,000 clones; roughly 0.64% lies in the top ten. Material for sequencing was PBMCs. These receptor sequences come from a man aged 50 or older in good health and CMV-seronegative. Each CDR3 is given with its conserved first and last residue. D genes are given only for firm matches.

>NA|TRBV5-1|TRBJ1-2
TGCGCCAGCAGCTTGGACAGTTCGTTTTGGTATGGCTACACCTTC
CASSLDSSFWYGYTF
>NA|TRBV19|TRBJ1-2
TGTGCCAGTAATTTCCGGGAGAACTATGGCTACACCTTC
CASNFRENYGYTF
>NA|TRBV19|TRBJ1-4
TGTGCCAGTAAAGACGTGGGGGAGGGTGAAAAACTGTTTTTT
CASKDVGEGEKLFF
>NA|TRBV18|TRBJ1-3
TGTGCCAGCTCACCCTCTGGAGATCATTCAGGAAACACCATATATTTT
CASSPSGDHSGNTIYF
>NA|TRBV4-1|TRBJ1-1
TGCGCCAGCAGCCAAGGCAGGGGCCCGCGGGACACTGAAGCTTTCTTT
CASSQGRGPRDTEAFF
>NA|TRBV4-3|TRBJ1-2
TGCGCCAGCAGCCAAAGGGACATTCGACTTGGTGGCTACACCTTC
CASSQRDIRLGGYTF
>NA|TRBV19|TRBJ1-2
TGTGCCAGTAGTAAACCACAGGCCCGCTATGGCTACACCTTC
CASSKPQARYGYTF
>NA|TRBV11-3|TRBJ2-7
TGTGCCAGCAGCCAAGGGGAAACGGGTGAGCAGTACTTC
CASSQGETGEQYF
>NA|TRBV7-9|TRBJ2-7
TGTGCCAGCCGCCAAGGGGACGAGCAGTACTTC
CASRQGDEQYF
>NA|TRBV27|TRBJ2-3
TGTGCCAGCAGTCCCCCGGGTTTCGGCGGAGTCACAGATACGCAGTATTTT
CASSPPGFGGVTDTQYF
>NA|TRBV7-9|TRBJ2-1
TGTGCCAGCAGCTTAGTTAGCGGAACGTACAATGAGCAGTTCTTC
CASSLVSGTYNEQFF
>NA|TRBV4-3|TRBJ1-4
TGCGCCAGCAGCCAAGACAGGGGATTTGAAAAACTGTTTTTT
CASSQDRGFEKLFF
>TRBD2|TRBV5-1|TRBJ2-1
TGCGCCAGCAGCTTGGGGACTAGCGGGGGGGATTATGGGTTCTTC
CASSLGTSGGDYGFF
>NA|TRBV5-6|TRBJ1-2
TGTGCCAGCAGCTTGGTCGGGGTCTATGGCTACACCTTC
CASSLVGVYGYTF
>TRBD2|TRBV9|TRBJ2-2
TGTGCCAGCAGCGTAGTTGGGGGGGTCAACACCGGGGAGCTGTTTTTT
CASSVVGGVNTGELFF
>NA|TRBV15|TRBJ1-5
TGTGCCACCAGCAGAGATCGTGCAGGAAACGAATTGGCCCAGCATTTT
CATSRDRAGNELAQHF
>NA|TRBV29-1|TRBJ1-5
TGCAGCGTTTCCGGACAGAACGATCAGCCCCAGCATTTT
CSVSGQNDQPQHF
>NA|TRBV18|TRBJ2-7
TGTGCCAGCTCACCTCTTGACAACCCCTACGAGCAGTACTTC
CASSPLDNPYEQYF
>NA|TRBV7-2|TRBJ2-7
TGTGCCAGCAGCCCGGGGAGGACATTAGGGTACGAGCAGTACTTC
CASSPGRTLGYEQYF
>TRBD1|TRBV2|TRBJ2-1
TGTGCCAGCAGTGAGAGACAGGGGTGGTCCTACAATGAGCAGTTCTTC
CASSERQGWSYNEQFF
>NA|TRBV7-9|TRBJ1-2
TGTGCCAGCAGCTTAGTTGGGGCCAGGGGTGGCTACACCTTC
CASSLVGARGGYTF
>TRBD2|TRBV25-1|TRBJ2-4
TGTGCCAGCAGTGAACGGGGGGGGGTGGCCAAAAACATTCAGTACTTC
CASSERGGVAKNIQYF
>TRBD1|TRBV28|TRBJ2-7
TGTGCCAGCAGTGCGACAGGGACACTTTCCTACGAGCAGTACTTC
CASSATGTLSYEQYF
>NA|TRBV19|TRBJ2-3
TGTGCCAGTAGTACCAGGTATTTTGGCACAGATACGCAGTATTTT
CASSTRYFGTDTQYF
>NA|TRBV6-5|TRBJ1-3
TGTGCCAGCGGAGCCGCCGGAAACACCATATATTTT
CASGAAGNTIYF
>NA|TRBV7-6|TRBJ2-1
TGTGCCAGCAGCTTAGCCAAAAATGAGCAGTTCTTC
CASSLAKNEQFF
>TRBD1|TRBV7-2|TRBJ2-3
TGTGCCAGCACCCGGCCAGGGGGAACAGATACGCAGTATTTT
CASTRPGGTDTQYF
>NA|TRBV2|TRBJ1-1
TGTGCCAGCACCTCGGAGATGAACACTGAAGCTTTCTTT
CASTSEMNTEAFF
>TRBD1|TRBV9|TRBJ2-5
TGTGCCAGCAGCGTAGATAGGGGGCCGGATGGGACCCAGTACTTC
CASSVDRGPDGTQYF
>NA|TRBV15|TRBJ1-5
TGTGCCACCAGACCTACCCGGGGGAATCAGCCCCAGCATTTT
CATRPTRGNQPQHF
>TRBD2|TRBV13|TRBJ2-7
TGTGCCAGCAGCTCGTTAGCGGGAGGAGGCTACGAGCAGTACTTC
CASSSLAGGGYEQYF
>TRBD1|TRBV18|TRBJ1-5
TGTGCCAGCTCAATACAGGGGGCGCTTTCTAATCAGCCCCAGCATTTT
CASSIQGALSNQPQHF
>TRBD1|TRBV27|TRBJ1-1
TGTGCCAGCAGTCCTCACCGGACAGGGAGTACTGAAGCTTTCTTT
CASSPHRTGSTEAFF
>NA|TRBV7-2|TRBJ2-1
TGTGCCAGCAAGCGGAGAGGGTTCGGTGAGCAGTTCTTC
CASKRRGFGEQFF
>TRBD2|TRBV6-1|TRBJ2-7
TGTGCCAGCAGTGATGCCGGGACTAGCGGGTTCTCCTACGAGCAGTACTTC
CASSDAGTSGFSYEQYF
>TRBD1|TRBV10-3|TRBJ2-1
TGTGCCATCAGCGGGACAGGGGGCGTCGGGAGGTACTACAATGAGCAGTTCTTC
CAISGTGGVGRYYNEQFF
>TRBD1|TRBV6-5|TRBJ2-7
TGTGCCAGCAGTTCCCGGGACAGGGGAGGCTACGAGCAGTACTTC
CASSSRDRGGYEQYF
>NA|TRBV6-5|TRBJ1-6
TGCGCCAGCAGTTACGCCAGATACAATAATTCACCCCTCCACTTT
CASSYARYNNSPLHF
>TRBD2|TRBV13|TRBJ2-3
TGTGCCAGCAGCCCCGAGCGGGGGCCAAGCACAGATACGCAGTATTTT
CASSPERGPSTDTQYF
>TRBD1|TRBV10-2|TRBJ1-6
TGCGCCAGCAGTGAGGCGCCAGGGGGAGATTCACCCCTCCACTTT
CASSEAPGGDSPLHF
>NA|TRBV2|TRBJ1-1
TGTGCCAGCAGAGCGGACGGGGAGAACACTGAAGCTTTCTTT
CASRADGENTEAFF
>NA|TRBV6-5|TRBJ2-1
TGTGCCAGCAGCCAGGGGTGGTACAATGAGCAGTTCTTC
CASSQGWYNEQFF
>TRBD1|TRBV4-3|TRBJ1-2
TGCGCCAGCAGCCGGGGGACAGCTTCGATGATGAGCTACACCTTC
CASSRGTASMMSYTF
>TRBD2|TRBV7-2|TRBJ2-5
TGTGCCAGCAGCTTAGCGGGGCTAGCGGCAGAGACCCAGTACTTC
CASSLAGLAAETQYF
>TRBD1|TRBV9|TRBJ1-1
TGTGCCAGCAGCGTAGTGGGGACAGGGAACACTGAAGCTTTCTTT
CASSVVGTGNTEAFF
>NA|TRBV15|TRBJ2-7
TGTGCCACCAGCAGAGACCTCATTACAGGGCAGTCCTACGAGCAGTACTTC
CATSRDLITGQSYEQYF